Listed below are T cell receptor beta chains from one sample, sequenced in a study of blood T cells in healthy people across ages. Via MiXCR, TCRdb re-called the 5' RACE reads, giving one row per CDR3 protein. Of around 1.7 million distinct CDR3 sequences listed, about 30% are singletons. The sample was blood. The source of these receptors is a woman in her twenties or thirties in good health. CDR3s include the opening cysteine and the closing phenylalanine or tryptophan. The D gene is left open where the match is weak. Clone sizes are given selectively: once, few, many, or a class where the clone is expanded.

cdr3_aa	cdr3_nt	clone_size	v_call	j_call	d_call
CVSSLVGPDTQYF	TGTGTCAGCAGCTTAGTGGGTCCAGATACGCAGTATTTT	few	TRBV11-2	TRBJ2-3	NA
CASSLAGAGLETQYF	TGTGCCAGCAGCTTAGCGGGGGCAGGATTAGAGACCCAGTACTTC	NA	TRBV7-2	TRBJ2-5	NA
CASSVDYSNQPQHF	TGTGCCAGCAGCGTAGATTATAGCAATCAGCCCCAGCATTTT	few	TRBV9	TRBJ1-5	NA
CASSQDATSGTDTQYF	TGTGCCAGCAGCCAAGATGCGACTAGCGGTACAGATACGCAGTATTTT	NA	TRBV4-2	TRBJ2-3	TRBD2
CASSLIANDEQFF	TGTGCCAGCAGCTTAATCGCGAACGATGAGCAGTTCTTC	few	TRBV7-7	TRBJ2-1	NA
CASSDPGQLSRREQFF	TGTGCCAGCAGTGATCCGGGACAGCTCTCTCGTCGTGAGCAGTTCTTC	NA	TRBV12-3/TRBV12-4	TRBJ2-1	TRBD1
CASSDPGQGNIQYF	TGTGCCAGCAGTGACCCGGGACAGGGAAACATTCAGTACTTC	many	TRBV6-4	TRBJ2-4	TRBD1
CASSQVDRLTDTQYF	TGCGCCAGCAGCCAAGTTGACCGGTTGACAGATACGCAGTATTTT	many	TRBV4-1	TRBJ2-3	NA
CASSSTGTQQETQYF	TGTGCCAGCAGCTCCACCGGGACCCAGCAAGAGACCCAGTACTTC	many	TRBV7-2	TRBJ2-5	NA
CASSPRGLEEKLFF	TGTGCCAGCAGCCCAAGGGGGCTGGAGGAAAAACTGTTTTTT	few	TRBV4-2	TRBJ1-4	TRBD1
CASSFTMRYEQYF	TGTGCCAGCAGCTTTACGATGCGGTACGAGCAGTACTTC	NA	TRBV7-2	TRBJ2-7	NA
CASLGGTEAFF	TGTGCCAGCCTTGGCGGGACTGAAGCTTTCTTT	few	TRBV2	TRBJ1-1	NA
CASSEGGRVGFF	TGTGCCAGCAGTGAAGGGGGCAGGGTAGGGTTCTTC	NA	TRBV6-1	TRBJ2-1	NA
CASSPDLGGPGEQYF	TGTGCCAGCAGCCCGGATTTGGGGGGGCCGGGCGAGCAGTACTTC	few	TRBV11-2	TRBJ2-7	NA
CSVERRGMNTEAFF	TGCAGCGTTGAACGAAGAGGCATGAACACTGAAGCTTTCTTT	NA	TRBV29-1	TRBJ1-1	NA
CASSVGTGGLNEQFF	TGCGCCAGCAGCGTCGGGACAGGGGGTCTCAATGAGCAGTTCTTC	few	TRBV5-1	TRBJ2-1	TRBD1
CSASLAGDSTDTQYF	TGCAGTGCTAGCCTAGCGGGAGACAGCACAGATACGCAGTATTTT	NA	TRBV20-1	TRBJ2-3	TRBD2
CASNKGAPSNSPLHF	TGTGCCAGCAATAAAGGGGCCCCTTCCAATTCACCCCTCCACTTT	NA	TRBV7-2	TRBJ1-6	NA
CASSQAGLVGDTQYF	TGTGCCAGCAGCCAAGCAGGACTAGTGGGTGATACGCAGTATTTT	NA	TRBV3-1	TRBJ2-3	TRBD2
CASSFGATEQFF	TGTGCCAGCAGTTTTGGGGCCACAGAGCAGTTCTTC	many	TRBV28	TRBJ2-1	NA
CSARDWAGDLYGYTF	TGCAGTGCTAGAGATTGGGCAGGGGACTTATATGGCTACACCTTC	many	TRBV20-1	TRBJ1-2	NA
CASSGRTPVSTGELFF	TGTGCCAGCAGTGGGCGGACCCCAGTGAGCACCGGGGAGCTGTTTTTT	few	TRBV6-1	TRBJ2-2	NA
CASSPTGRSYGYTF	TGTGCCAGCAGCCCTACGGGACGGTCCTATGGCTACACCTTC	NA	TRBV9	TRBJ1-2	NA
CASSHQTRGSYGYTF	TGTGCCAGCAGCCACCAAACCAGGGGAAGCTATGGCTACACCTTC	many	TRBV6-5	TRBJ1-2	NA
CASSLDPRGHLYGYTF	TGTGCCAGCAGCTTAGATCCGCGGGGACATCTCTATGGCTACACCTTC	NA	TRBV11-2	TRBJ1-2	NA
CAWSVVDPTNGYTF	TGTGCCTGGAGTGTAGTAGACCCTACGAATGGCTACACCTTC	NA	TRBV30	TRBJ1-2	NA
CASSSGRTVSNQPQHF	TGTGCCAGCAGTTCCGGGAGGACGGTTAGCAATCAGCCCCAGCATTTT	NA	TRBV6-2/TRBV6-3	TRBJ1-5	NA
CSARGTSGASYTQYF	TGCAGTGCTAGGGGGACTAGCGGCGCTTCCTATACGCAGTATTTT	many	TRBV20-1	TRBJ2-3	TRBD2
CASSFLAGATDTRYF	TGTGCCAGCAGCTTCCTAGCGGGAGCTACAGATACGCGGTATTTT	few	TRBV7-3	TRBJ2-3	TRBD2
CASSFRQGRDGYTF	TGTGCCAGCAGTTTCAGACAGGGGCGGGATGGCTACACCTTC	NA	TRBV7-2	TRBJ1-2	TRBD1
CASSLRASGSGNEQFF	TGTGCCAGCAGCTTAAGGGCTAGCGGGAGTGGCAATGAGCAGTTCTTC	few	TRBV7-6	TRBJ2-1	TRBD2
CSVLGVVGGDEQFF	TGCAGCGTTCTAGGGGTGGTGGGGGGCGATGAGCAGTTCTTC	NA	TRBV29-1	TRBJ2-1	NA
CASSPGFAASNEQFF	TGTGCCAGCAGCCCGGGATTTGCGGCATCCAATGAGCAGTTCTTC	NA	TRBV3-1	TRBJ2-1	NA
CASSARTGGNTGELFF	TGTGCCAGCAGTGCGCGGACAGGGGGGAACACCGGGGAGCTGTTTTTT	NA	TRBV2	TRBJ2-2	TRBD1
CASRPAGVAETQYF	TGTGCCAGCAGGCCGGCAGGGGTCGCAGAGACCCAGTACTTC	NA	TRBV2	TRBJ2-5	NA
CASSQDLGQYEQYF	TGCGCCAGCAGCCAAGATTTAGGCCAGTACGAGCAGTACTTC	many	TRBV4-3	TRBJ2-7	NA
CASSLLGGGGQPQHF	TGTGCCAGCAGCCTCCTGGGGGGGGGCGGTCAGCCCCAGCATTTT	few	TRBV7-2	TRBJ1-5	NA
CASAPDGLAGTEYF	TGCGCCAGCGCTCCGGACGGACTAGCGGGGACGGAGTACTTC	many	TRBV5-1	TRBJ2-7	TRBD2
CASSLRLAVNTGELFF	TGTGCCAGCAGCTTACGGCTAGCGGTTAACACCGGGGAGCTGTTTTTT	few	TRBV7-2	TRBJ2-2	TRBD2
CASSLAIEQGQAFF	TGCGCCAGCAGCTTGGCAATTGAACAGGGTCAGGCTTTCTTT	few	TRBV5-1	TRBJ1-1	NA
CAIQGAKGSYEQYF	TGTGCCATACAGGGGGCAAAGGGCTCCTACGAGCAGTACTTC	few	TRBV10-3	TRBJ2-7	TRBD1
CASSLSPSYDEKLFF	TGCGCCAGCAGCTTGAGCCCATCCTATGATGAAAAACTGTTTTTT	few	TRBV5-1	TRBJ1-4	NA
CASSSLGQMENTEAFF	TGTGCCAGCAGTTCCCTCGGACAGATGGAGAACACTGAAGCTTTCTTT	once	TRBV6-6	TRBJ1-1	NA
CASSPDEADTQYF	TGTGCCAGCAGCCCCGATGAGGCAGATACGCAGTATTTT	NA	TRBV7-9	TRBJ2-3	NA
CASSAGTSREQFF	TGTGCCAGCAGCGCCGGGACTTCCCGCGAGCAGTTCTTC	few	TRBV5-4	TRBJ2-1	NA
CASTQFPSARDPNQPQHF	TGTGCCAGCACCCAATTCCCCTCTGCCCGAGATCCCAATCAGCCCCAGCATTTT	NA	TRBV28	TRBJ1-5	NA
CASSYSSEMNTEAFF	TGTGCCAGCAGTTACTCGTCAGAGATGAACACTGAAGCTTTCTTT	NA	TRBV6-5	TRBJ1-1	NA
CASSKNGVNAEAFF	TGTGCCAGCAGCAAAAACGGGGTAAACGCCGAAGCTTTCTTT	NA	TRBV27	TRBJ1-1	NA